This T cell receptor beta chain is from a study of blood T cell repertoires in COVID-19. Germline CDR1 and CDR2: WNHNN and SYGVQD (reference sequence). This CDR3 comprises 15 residues. Trimming took 6 bases from V and 4 from J, leaving 16 bases between them. In the original analysis: Estimates of nucleated cell counts were drawn from the amplification of reference gene primers. Repertoires were generated with immunoSEQ multiplex PCR, while TCRdb's copy carries only in-frame clones and drops some. That table furnishes V, J and clone size, whereas the DNA furnished D and trimming. The table lists 430,000 or so clones, approximately 90% of them singletons, with approximately 1.5% in the top ten. Cohorts were based on clinical histories the participants reported.

The source is a woman younger than 35 who had been exposed to COVID-19. The chain has TRBV10-1 and TRBJ1-5; D perhaps matches TRBD1 (6 bases). Input material: PBMCs or T cells enriched from blood (not recorded which). CDR3 coding DNA: TGCGCCAGCAGCCGAGTACAGGGACGGAATCAGCCCCAGCATTTT. It codes for CASSRVQGRNQPQHF.